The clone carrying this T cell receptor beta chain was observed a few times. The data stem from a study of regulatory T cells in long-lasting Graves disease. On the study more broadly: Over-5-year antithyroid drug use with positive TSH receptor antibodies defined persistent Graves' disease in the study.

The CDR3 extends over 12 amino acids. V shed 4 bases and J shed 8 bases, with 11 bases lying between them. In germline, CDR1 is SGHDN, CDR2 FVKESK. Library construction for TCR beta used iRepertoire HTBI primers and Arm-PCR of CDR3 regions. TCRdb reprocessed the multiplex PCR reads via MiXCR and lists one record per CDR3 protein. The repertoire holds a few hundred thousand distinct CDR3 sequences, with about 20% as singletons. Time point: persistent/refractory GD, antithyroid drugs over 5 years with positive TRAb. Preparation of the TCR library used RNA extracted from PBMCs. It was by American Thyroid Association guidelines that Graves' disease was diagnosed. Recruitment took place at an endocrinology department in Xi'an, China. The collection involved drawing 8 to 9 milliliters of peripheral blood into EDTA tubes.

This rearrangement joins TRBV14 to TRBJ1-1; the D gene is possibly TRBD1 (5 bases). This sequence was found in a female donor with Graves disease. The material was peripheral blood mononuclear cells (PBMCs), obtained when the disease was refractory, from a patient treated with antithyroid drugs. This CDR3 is CASSLTGREAFF. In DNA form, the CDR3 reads TGTGCCAGCAGCCTTACGGGGCGGGAAGCTTTCTTT. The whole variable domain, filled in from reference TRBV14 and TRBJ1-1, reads EAGVTQFPSHSVIEKGQTVTLRCDPISGHDNLYWYRRVMGKEIKFLLHFVKESKQDESGMPNNRFLAERTGGTYSTLKVQPAELEDSGVYFCASSLTGREAFFGQGTRLTVV.